This T cell receptor beta chain is from a study of cytomegalovirus exposure and HLA in healthy donors. As for the study in general: T cells numbering about 180 million yielded some 110 million unique TCR beta sequences in an earlier analysis.

Broader study findings: The authors enumerated over 150 TCR beta chains as linked to cytomegalovirus. Most observed TCR sequences were rare, whereas some public TCRs were detected in many donors.

PCR was performed using 60 Vbeta and 13 Jbeta primers. Sequencing used immunoSEQ multiplex PCR; TCRdb keeps in-frame clones, though not all of them. This sample has about 120,000 clones, with about three quarters found just once. Germline V gene data show CDR1 as SGHRS and CDR2 as YFSETQ. Deletions cut 4 bases from V and 5 bases from J, with 11 bases between. There are 13 residues in the CDR3. Remarks on this clone: What it binds is not known.

The sequenced sample consisted of PBMCs. The receptor comes from a female donor in good health and CMV-seronegative. The genes are TRBV5-1 and TRBJ2-3; D is undetermined. CDR3 coding DNA: TGCGCCAGCAGCCCGGAGTACGGAGATACGCAGTATTTT. Its protein is CASSPEYGDTQYF.